This TCR beta chain was identified in a study of shared clonotypes between healthy human individuals. Germline-derived CDR1 and CDR2 are MDHEN and SYDVKM. This CDR3 has 16 amino acids. Assay used: immunoSEQ multiplex PCR; TCRdb lists only in-frame clones, some missing. The sample contains around 530,000 clones, around three quarters of which appear only once. This clone was counted a few times. Sequences were obtained from PBMCs. This chain links TRBV28 with TRBJ2-5; D might be TRBD2 (6 bases). The J call may not be correct, given that the DNA end is closer to TRBJ2-7. This TCR derives from a woman aged 40 to 49 in good health. Some clones in this sample may be carry-over from other donors' samples. The CDR3 DNA reads as TGTGCCAGCAGTTTACTCCGGGAGTCCCTCGTTAACGAGCAGTACTTC. Translating it yields CASSLLRESLVNEQYF.